Below, 23 T cell receptor beta chains from the same sample are listed, as sequenced in a study of shared clonotypes between healthy human individuals. Clones were sequenced by immunoSEQ multiplex PCR, and TCRdb holds only the in-frame ones, with some missing. The sample has a few million clones, 90% to 97% seen once. Sequencing was performed on naive CD4+ T cells sorted from blood. This sample's subset: CD45RA+ positively selected. These TCRs come from a man in his late teens or twenties in good health.

The V call is TRBV11-2, the J call TRBJ2-3; a possible D gene is TRBD1 (6 bases). The germline V gene encodes CDR1 SGHAT and CDR2 FQNNGV. V gave up 5 bases and J gave up 3 bases, with 18 bases separating them. The CDR3 is 16 residues long. CDR3 sequence: CASSPVRTGRTDTQYF. The CDR3 region has the DNA TGTGCCAGCAGCCCAGTTCGAACAGGGCGTACAGATACGCAGTATTTT. Complete variable domain (other parts from reference TRBV11-2 and TRBJ2-3): EAGVAQSPRYKIIEKRQSVAFWCNPISGHATLYWYQQILGQGPKLLIQFQNNGVVDDSQLPKDRFSAERLKGVDSTLKIQPAKLEDSAVYLCASSPVRTGRTDTQYFGPGTRLTVL.

The V gene is TRBV7-2, the J gene TRBJ2-7; 13 nucleotides line up with TRBD2. CDR3 length: 15 amino acids. Germline V CDR1 and CDR2: SGHTA, FQGNSA. Trimming cost V 5 bases and J 5 bases; bases outside gene matches: 6. DNA for the CDR3: TGTGCCAGCAGCACTAGCGGGAGGGACGCCGACGAGCAGTACTTC. Amino acid sequence: CASSTSGRDADEQYF.

The chain joins TRBV19 to TRBJ1-6, with 8 bases identical to TRBD1. Trimming cost V 5 bases and J 3 bases; bases outside gene matches: 3. The CDR3 runs 15 residues. The germline gives CDR1 LNHDA, CDR2 SQIVND (reference sequence). The CDR3, as DNA: TGTGCCAGTAGTTTACAGGGGGGCTATAATTCACCCCTCCACTTT. Translated: CASSLQGGYNSPLHF.

The genes are TRBV30 and TRBJ1-2; D unclear. CDR1 is GTSNPN and CDR2 is SVGIG in the germline V gene (reference sequence). The V end was cut by 3 bases, the J end by 6 bases, with 5 bases between. The CDR3 spans 10 residues. This chain's CDR3 is CAWRGNGYTF. As DNA, the CDR3 is TGTGCCTGGAGGGGGAATGGCTACACCTTC.

V usage is TRBV23-1 and J usage is TRBJ1-2, with 9 bases that match TRBD1. TRBV23-1 falls under the ORF class, with uncertain function. The CDR3 is 18 amino acids. The V gene end was trimmed by 3 bases and the J gene end by 3 bases; junction bases not matched to a gene: 14. CDR3 residues: CASSQRPGQGEAHYGYTF. The DNA for the CDR3 is TGCGCCAGCAGTCAGAGACCGGGACAGGGTGAGGCCCACTATGGCTACACCTTC.

The V and J genes are TRBV7-2 and TRBJ2-7, with 11 bases lining up with TRBD2. J lost 4 bases, V lost 3 bases, and 5 bases had no gene match. CDR1 and CDR2 (germline): SGHTA, FQGNSA. This CDR3 contains 15 residues. CDR3 sequence: CASSFRTSGWYEQYF. CDR3 nucleotide sequence: TGTGCCAGCAGCTTTCGGACTAGCGGGTGGTACGAGCAGTACTTC.

This chain links TRBV7-9 with TRBJ2-1; 7 bases fit TRBD2. The V segment lost 5 bases and the J segment 1 base; nucleotides outside the gene matches: 14. The CDR3 contains 18 residues. The germline gives CDR1 SEHNR, CDR2 FQNEAQ (reference sequence). CDR3 nucleotides: TGTGCCAGCAGCCCTTCGGGGATAGCGGGTTATTCCTACAATGAGCAGTTCTTC. Protein: CASSPSGIAGYSYNEQFF.

Regarding this clone: This specimen includes other DNA sequences encoding the same CDR3. This chain links TRBV7-9 with TRBJ2-5; D unresolved. V was clipped by 0 bases and J by 5 bases, with 7 bases between them. CDR3 length: 13 residues. The germline gives CDR1 SEHNR, CDR2 FQNEAQ (reference sequence). CDR3 sequence: CASSLAGLETQYF. CDR3 in DNA: TGTGCCAGCAGCTTAGCGGGGTTGGAGACCCAGTACTTC.

The chain recombines TRBV20-1 with TRBJ2-5; D uncertain. The germline V gene encodes CDR1 DFQATT and CDR2 SNEGSKA (reference sequence). This CDR3 region has 10 residues. V was cut by 4 bases and J by 4 bases, with 4 bases left in between. CDR3 sequence (DNA): TGCAGTGCTAATCTAGAGACCCAGTACTTC. Its translation is CSANLETQYF.

As for this clone: Germline is not matched at one junction end, which may reflect a read error. The chain is built from TRBV7-7 and TRBJ1-1; 7 nucleotides align to TRBD1. The germline V gene has CDR1 SSHAT and CDR2 FNYEAQ (reference sequence). This CDR3 contains 15 residues. The CDR3 DNA reads TGTGCTAGCAGCGCCGACAGGGAAAAGAACACTGAAGCTTTCTTT. It encodes CASSADREKNTEAFF.

This chain uses TRBV19 with TRBJ2-2; unclear D gene. Trimming pared 3 bases from V and 6 bases from J, leaving 8 bases between. Germline loops: CDR1 LNHDA, CDR2 SQIVND (reference sequence). This CDR3 has 13 amino acids. The DNA for the CDR3 is TGTGCCAGTAGTATTCACAGTTCCGGGGAGCTGTTTTTT. Amino acid sequence: CASSIHSSGELFF.

V usage is TRBV18 and J usage is TRBJ1-5; the match to TRBD1 covers 8 bases. CDR3 length: 17 residues. CDR1 KGHSH and CDR2 LQKENI come from the germline V gene. Germline trimming cut 6 bases from V and 0 bases from J; bases unmatched to any gene: 10. The CDR3 loop is CASSATGGTDSNQPQHF. CDR3 coding DNA: TGTGCCAGCTCGGCTACAGGGGGGACTGATAGCAATCAGCCCCAGCATTTT. The variable domain in full, with the rest retrieved from reference TRBV18 and TRBJ1-5, is NAGVMQNPRHLVRRRGQEARLRCSPMKGHSHVYWYRQLPEEGLKFMVYLQKENIIDESGMPKERFSAEFPKEGPSILRIQQVVRGDSAAYFCASSATGGTDSNQPQHFGDGTRLSIL.

The chain uses TRBV7-3 and TRBJ1-1; D gene unclear. Germline CDR1 is SGHTA and CDR2 is FQGTGA. CDR3 length: 13 amino acids. The V end was cut by 3 bases, the J end by 5 bases, with 10 bases between. DNA for the CDR3: TGTGCCAGCAGCTTTAGTGTGAGGACTGAAGCTTTCTTT. Translated, it gives CASSFSVRTEAFF.

For the CDR3, the DNA is TGTGCCAGCAGCCCCCGGGGGGGTGGCAACAATGAGCAGTTCTTC. This codes for CASSPRGGGNNEQFF. V and J are TRBV28 and TRBJ2-1, with 8 bases lining up with TRBD2. V lost 6 bases, J lost 5 bases, and 9 bases stayed unmatched. The CDR3 extends over 15 amino acids. The V gene's germline CDR1 is MDHEN and CDR2 SYDVKM.

The V gene is TRBV2, the J gene TRBJ1-1; 8 positions match TRBD1. Germline lookup yields CDR1 SNHLY and CDR2 FYNNEI. J lost 1 base, V lost 4 bases, and 2 bases had no gene match. The CDR3 loop spans 14 amino acids. The CDR3 DNA is TGTGCCAGCAGTGGGGACAGGCAGAACACTGAAGCTTTCTTT. Its protein product is CASSGDRQNTEAFF.

V and J are TRBV6-5 and TRBJ2-2, with D possibly being TRBD1 (7 bases). CDR1 is MNHEY, CDR2 SVGAGI, per germline. The CDR3 covers 15 residues. V was cut by 8 bases and J by 1 base, with 14 bases left in between. CDR3 DNA: TGTGCCAGCGGACTAAGACAGGGGAACACCGGGGAGCTGTTTTTT. This codes for CASGLRQGNTGELFF.

The V gene is TRBV9, the J gene TRBJ1-1; D may be TRBD1 (5 bases). This CDR3 region has 15 residues. The V end was cut by 4 bases, the J end by 1 base, with 14 bases between. Germline V gene sequence: CDR1 SGDLS, CDR2 YYNGEE. As DNA, the CDR3 is TGTGCCAGCAGCTTACAGGTTCTACCGAACACTGAAGCTTTCTTT. It encodes CASSLQVLPNTEAFF.

The chain combines TRBV5-4 with TRBJ2-1; 9 bases agree with TRBD2. This CDR3 has 15 amino acids. Germline lookup yields CDR1 SGHNT and CDR2 YYREEE (reference sequence). V dropped 0 bases and J dropped 7; count of bases not matched to a gene: 5. CDR3 nucleotides: TGTGCCAGCAGCTTGGATAGCGGGGGAGGGAATGAGCAGTTCTTC. Amino acid sequence: CASSLDSGGGNEQFF.

This chain joins TRBV7-8 and TRBJ2-7, with TRBD2 matching over 10 bases. The germline gives CDR1 SGHVS, CDR2 FQNEAQ. The CDR3 has 14 amino acids. Trimming removed 4 bases from V and 3 bases from J; junction bases left unmatched: 3. CDR3 protein: CASSSPSGSYEQYF. The CDR3, as DNA: TGTGCCAGCAGCTCCCCTAGCGGGAGCTACGAGCAGTACTTC. Full variable domain (outside the CDR3, taken from reference TRBV7-8 and TRBJ2-7): GAGVSQSPRYKVAKRGQDVALRCDPISGHVSLFWYQQALGQGPEFLTYFQNEAQLDKSGLPSDRFFAERPEGSVSTLKIQRTQQEDSAVYLCASSSPSGSYEQYFGPGTRLTVT.

The chain carries TRBV5-1 and TRBJ2-7, with D perhaps matching TRBD1 (5 bases). With 0 bases removed from V and 3 bases from J, the gap between germline ends came to 13 bases. The CDR3 sequence is 15 residues long. Germline V gives CDR1 SGHRS, CDR2 YFSETQ. The CDR3 loop reads CASSLVPSQDYEQYF. For the CDR3, the DNA is TGCGCCAGCAGCTTGGTGCCGTCACAGGACTACGAGCAGTACTTC.

V usage is TRBV5-4 and J usage is TRBJ2-3; 8 bases fit TRBD2. With 4 bases clipped from V and 5 bases from J, the junction kept 9 bases outside the gene matches. Germline values: CDR1 SGHNT, CDR2 YYREEE (reference sequence). The CDR3 is 15 residues long. The DNA of the CDR3 is TGTGCCAGCAGCCCGCGCGGGACTAGTCAAGATACGCAGTATTTT. It is translated as CASSPRGTSQDTQYF.

The V and J genes are TRBV7-2 and TRBJ2-1; 12 nucleotides line up with TRBD2. This CDR3 is 18 amino acids long. The J segment lost 3 bases and the V segment lost 4 bases, leaving 10 bases of the junction unmatched. In germline, CDR1 is SGHTA, CDR2 FQGNSA. CDR3 region: CASSSGLAGLLIYNEQFF. CDR3 DNA sequence: TGTGCCAGCAGCTCGGGACTAGCGGGTCTCTTGATCTACAATGAGCAGTTCTTC.

This chain joins TRBV6-5 and TRBJ2-2, with D possibly being TRBD2 (5 bases). The V gene's germline CDR1 is MNHEY and CDR2 SVGAGI. CDR3 length equals 16 residues. V was shortened by 4 bases and J by 3 bases, with 15 bases between the two germline ends. CDR3 amino acids: CASSWQRTGDTGELFF. In DNA, the CDR3 is TGTGCCAGCAGTTGGCAGCGGACTGGGGACACCGGGGAGCTGTTTTTT.